One and the same sample provided the 20 T cell receptor beta chains below, sequenced in a study of blood T cell repertoires in COVID-19. Clones were read by immunoSEQ multiplex PCR, and TCRdb kept only the in-frame ones, dropping some. The sample holds about 210,000 clones, 70% to 90% seen once. Sequencing was performed on PBMCs or T cells enriched from blood (not recorded which). The receptor set was obtained from a woman aged 40-49 years with acute COVID-19.

V gene TRBV9 combines with J gene TRBJ2-7; the D gene is possibly TRBD2 (5 bases). There are 12 residues in the CDR3. V lost 4 bases to trimming and J lost 1 base, with 6 bases between them. CDR1 and CDR2 from the germline V gene are SGDLS and YYNGEE. This CDR3 is CASSPGSYEQYF. For the CDR3, the DNA is TGTGCCAGCAGCCCGGGATCCTACGAGCAGTACTTC.

This chain connects TRBV10-3 to TRBJ2-2, with 12 bases fitting TRBD2. The junction had 9 bases not matched to a gene; V was cut back by 4 bases and J by 6 bases. The CDR3 has 17 amino acids. CDR1 is ENHRY, CDR2 SYGVKD, per germline. The CDR3 protein is CAISALAGGPRSGELFF. The CDR3 DNA sequence: TGTGCCATCAGTGCGCTAGCGGGAGGGCCACGATCCGGGGAGCTGTTTTTT.

The gene calls are TRBV7-9 and TRBJ2-2, with 13 positions matching TRBD2. This CDR3 has 18 amino acids. With V trimmed by 5 bases and J by 4 bases, 10 bases remained unmatched. Looked up from germline, CDR1 is SEHNR and CDR2 is FQNEAQ (reference sequence). CDR3 region: CASSAELAGGPGTGELFF. DNA of the CDR3: TGTGCCAGCAGCGCTGAACTAGCGGGGGGGCCGGGCACCGGGGAGCTGTTTTTT. Complete variable domain (other parts from reference TRBV7-9 and TRBJ2-2): DTGVSQNPRHKITKRGQNVTFRCDPISEHNRLYWYRQTLGQGPEFLTYFQNEAQLEKSRLLSDRFSAERPKGSFSTLEIQRTEQGDSAMYLCASSAELAGGPGTGELFFGEGSRLTVL.

This clone has just a few counts. V usage is TRBV4-3 and J usage is TRBJ2-2; 11 nucleotides match TRBD2. CDR1 and CDR2 from the germline V gene are LGHNA and YSLEER. J gave up 0 bases and V 0 bases, and 6 bases lay outside the gene matches. This CDR3 comprises 19 residues. This CDR3 is CASSQEVPGLAANTGELFF. CDR3 sequence (DNA): TGCGCCAGCAGCCAAGAAGTACCGGGACTAGCGGCGAACACCGGGGAGCTGTTTTTT.

This clone was found once. V and J are TRBV11-2 and TRBJ2-5; 12 bases are shared with TRBD2. This CDR3 has 16 amino acids. The germline V gene encodes CDR1 SGHAT and CDR2 FQNNGV. V dropped 6 bases and J dropped 4; count of bases not matched to a gene: 9. The CDR3 DNA follows: TGTGCCAGCAGTCCTAGCGGGAGGGCTCGGGCAGAGACCCAGTACTTC. As protein: CASSPSGRARAETQYF.

The CDR3 coding sequence is TGTGCCAGCAGCTCTAGCGGGAGGGCCCCGAACACCGGGGAGCTGTTTTTT. It codes for CASSSSGRAPNTGELFF. J is TRBJ2-2 and V is TRBV9; 12 bases match TRBD2. The CDR3 has 17 amino acids. V was clipped by 4 bases and J by 0 bases; unmatched bases: 4. Germline lookup yields CDR1 SGDLS and CDR2 YYNGEE. Drawing the rest from reference TRBV9 and TRBJ2-2, the complete variable domain is DSGVTQTPKHLITATGQRVTLRCSPRSGDLSVYWYQQSLDQGLQFLIQYYNGEERAKGNILERFSAQQFPDLHSELNLSSLELGDSALYFCASSSSGRAPNTGELFFGEGSRLTVL.

The rearrangement uses TRBV11-2 and TRBJ2-1; no reliable D call. V lost 5 bases, J lost 9 bases, and 14 bases lay in between. CDR3 size: 13 residues. CDR1 is SGHAT and CDR2 is FQNNGV in the germline V gene. The CDR3 sequence: CASSRSPISEQFF. In DNA form, the CDR3 reads TGTGCCAGCAGCCGATCCCCGATTAGTGAGCAGTTCTTC.

The V gene is TRBV5-1, the J gene TRBJ1-1, with a weak D call TRBD1 (5 bases). Looked up from germline, CDR1 is SGHRS and CDR2 is YFSETQ. This CDR3 contains 15 residues. Trimming shortened V by 3 bases and J by 4 bases, and 16 bases separated the two germline ends. The CDR3 protein is CASSSGWGSVTEAFF. DNA of the CDR3: TGCGCCAGCAGCTCGGGCTGGGGCAGCGTCACTGAAGCTTTCTTT.

V is TRBV7-6 and J is TRBJ2-2; 13 bases align to TRBD2. The CDR3 loop spans 16 amino acids. Germline CDR1 reads SGHVS; CDR2 reads FNYEAQ. The V gene end was trimmed by 5 bases and the J gene end by 6 bases; junction bases not matched to a gene: 6. The CDR3 is CASSLLAGGLAGELFF. DNA for the CDR3: TGTGCCAGCAGCCTACTAGCGGGGGGGTTGGCCGGGGAGCTGTTTTTT.

The chain employs TRBV5-6 and TRBJ2-1, with a possible D match to TRBD1 (5 bases). The germline V gene has CDR1 SGHDT and CDR2 YYEEEE. Between the trimmed V and J ends, which lost 1 base and 0 bases, there was a span of 11 bases. The CDR3 consists of 16 residues. The CDR3 nucleotides read TGTGCCAGCAGCTTGAGTGTGACAGACTCCTACAATGAGCAGTTCTTC. Translation: CASSLSVTDSYNEQFF. The full variable domain, rest sourced from reference TRBV5-6 and TRBJ2-1, is DAGVTQSPTHLIKTRGQQVTLRCSPKSGHDTVSWYQQALGQGPQFIFQYYEEEERQRGNFPDRFSGHQFPNYSSELNVNALLLGDSALYLCASSLSVTDSYNEQFFGPGTRLTVL.

V and J are TRBV5-6 and TRBJ2-7; D is possibly TRBD2 (7 bases). The V end was cut by 3 bases, the J end by 7 bases, with 17 bases between. CDR1 SGHDT and CDR2 YYEEEE come from the germline V gene. This CDR3 comprises 14 residues. DNA of the CDR3: TGTGCCAGCAGCTCAACAGGGATCGGGAGGGAGCAGTACTTC. It is translated as CASSSTGIGREQYF.

In nucleotides, the CDR3 is TGTGCCAGCAGCGCAGGGGGCCTTCAGCCCCAGCATTTT. Translated, it gives CASSAGGLQPQHF. The V call is TRBV9, the J call TRBJ1-5, with TRBD1 matching over 8 bases. Germline V gives CDR1 SGDLS, CDR2 YYNGEE. This CDR3 comprises 13 residues. Trimming took 3 bases from V and 6 from J; bases not matched to a gene: 2.

The CDR3 sequence: CASSISDSSYNSPLHF. The CDR3 nucleotides are TGTGCCAGTAGTATATCCGACAGCTCCTATAATTCACCCCTCCACTTT. The chain couples TRBV19 to TRBJ1-6, with D possibly TRBD1 on 5 matching bases. V lost 2 bases and J lost 0, with 8 bases in between. This CDR3 comprises 16 residues. The germline V gene has CDR1 LNHDA and CDR2 SQIVND (reference sequence).

V is TRBV29-1 and J is TRBJ1-5, with 8 bases matching TRBD1. Germline trimming cut 6 bases from V and 0 bases from J; bases unmatched to any gene: 4. The CDR3 sequence is 14 residues long. Germline V gene sequence: CDR1 SQVTM, CDR2 ANQGSEA. Here the CDR3 reads CSVTGGNSNQPQHF. CDR3 nucleotide sequence: TGCAGCGTCACAGGGGGAAATAGCAATCAGCCCCAGCATTTT.

This sequence joins TRBV7-9 and TRBJ1-4; D not certain. The V end was cut by 5 bases, the J end by 7 bases, with 17 bases between. Germline V gene data show CDR1 as SEHNR and CDR2 as FQNEAQ (reference sequence). The CDR3 is 15 amino acids. CDR3 nucleotides: TGTGCCAGCAGCCCCCCGGGAAGGGTGATTGAAAAACTGTTTTTT. It encodes CASSPPGRVIEKLFF.

V usage is TRBV7-2 and J usage is TRBJ2-7; 12 bases are a match to TRBD2. The CDR3 runs to 16 residues. Germline V lookup: CDR1 SGHTA, CDR2 FQGNSA. V dropped 4 bases and J dropped 1; count of bases not matched to a gene: 5. DNA for the CDR3: TGTGCCAGCAGCTCCAGACTAGCGGGGGAATCCTACGAGCAGTACTTC. Amino acids: CASSSRLAGESYEQYF.

The chain has TRBV2 and TRBJ1-5; TRBD1 might be the D (6 bases). CDR3 length: 15 amino acids. Germline CDR1 reads SNHLY; CDR2 reads FYNNEI. V shed 6 bases and J shed 6 bases, with 18 bases lying between them. The DNA of the CDR3 is TGTGCCAGCAGCGGAAATCTAGGGGGAATTCAGCCCCAGCATTTT. The encoded protein is CASSGNLGGIQPQHF. The whole variable domain, remainder taken from reference TRBV2 and TRBJ1-5, is EPEVTQTPSHQVTQMGQEVILRCVPISNHLYFYWYRQILGQKVEFLVSFYNNEISEKSEIFDDQFSVERPDGSNFTLKIRSTKLEDSAMYFCASSGNLGGIQPQHFGDGTRLSIL.

This clone was seen a few times. This sequence joins TRBV5-4 and TRBJ1-2; 10 bases are shared with TRBD1. Germline-derived CDR1 and CDR2 are SGHNT and YYREEE (reference sequence). The V segment lost 5 bases and the J segment 2 bases; nucleotides outside the gene matches: 3. The CDR3 length is 14 residues. CDR3 coding DNA: TGTGCCAGCAGGCCGGGACAGGGGAACTATGGCTACACCTTC. Encoded protein: CASRPGQGNYGYTF.

The chain uses TRBV6-2 or TRBV6-3 and TRBJ2-3; D unclear. Germline loops: CDR1 MNHEY, CDR2 SVGEGT. Trimming pared 2 bases from V and 8 bases from J, leaving 8 bases between. The CDR3 runs 12 residues. Written as DNA, the CDR3 is TGTGCCAGCAGTTACCCATTCGGTACGCAGTATTTT. Translated: CASSYPFGTQYF.

This clone was seen once. The chain is built from TRBV5-4 and TRBJ2-1; TRBD2 agrees at 11 bases. V shed 5 bases, J shed 8 bases, and the junction held 6 bases outside the gene matches. Germline V gene data show CDR1 as SGHNT and CDR2 as YYREEE (reference sequence). The CDR3 runs 14 residues. The CDR3 DNA follows: TGTGCCAGCAGGTTAGCGGGAGGGCCGTATGAGCAGTTCTTC. Protein: CASRLAGGPYEQFF.